A single count supports the clone carrying this T cell receptor beta chain. How the authors handled the data: Reference gene primer amplification gave estimated nucleated cell counts. Data came from immunoSEQ multiplex PCR; TCRdb stores just in-frame clones and leaves some out. D and trimming come from the DNA, and the V and J calls and clone size come from that table. The data hold 70,000 or so clones, with 82% observed a single time. Germline V gives CDR1 MGHDK, CDR2 SYGVNS. J lost 2 bases, V lost 8 bases, and 3 bases had no gene match. This CDR3 has 12 residues. The sample comes from a study of blood T cell repertoires in COVID-19. Study summary: There were acute and convalescent COVID-19 samples, and they came from the United States, Italy and Spain.

V usage is TRBV25-1 and J usage is TRBJ2-7; 7 nucleotides match TRBD1. The TCR sequence derives from a human donor in a cohort sampled during active COVID-19. Source material: peripheral blood. In nucleotides, the CDR3 is TGTGCCAGCGGGGACAGAGCCTACGAGCAGTACTTC. It specifies CASGDRAYEQYF.